These 26 T cell receptor beta chains originate from one sample sequenced in a study of naive and memory T cell subsets. Findings and limits, study-wide: Possibly reflecting memory cells re-expressing CD45RA, a few larger clonotypes occurred in naive repertoires, especially CD8.

Two oligonucleotides, mixed equimolar, formed the beta constant-region primer covering TRBC1 and TRBC2. Nested alpha and beta constant-region primers with the SP2 primer drove four PCR rounds on ligated cDNA. TCRdb re-called the UMI-ligation and nested PCR reads through MiXCR, storing one row per CDR3 protein. The data contain around 140,000 distinct CDR3 sequences, approximately 20% of them seen just once; the ten biggest clones take up roughly 0.63%. The antigens for these receptors are not known. The sequenced sample was naive CD8+ T cells from blood. The source of these receptors is a human donor in good health.

The chain couples TRBV2 to TRBJ2-1, with TRBD2 matching over 8 bases. Unmatched junction bases numbered 5, after V lost 1 base and J lost 3 bases. This CDR3 has 16 amino acids. CDR1 SNHLY and CDR2 FYNNEI come from the germline V gene. CDR3 region: CASSEVGSGDYNEQFF. As DNA, the CDR3 is TGTGCCAGCAGTGAAGTCGGTAGCGGGGACTACAATGAGCAGTTCTTC.

The rearrangement links TRBV7-8 to TRBJ2-1; 11 nucleotides match TRBD2. The V gene's germline CDR1 is SGHVS and CDR2 FQNEAQ. The CDR3 contains 15 residues. With V trimmed by 2 bases and J by 9 bases, 6 bases remained unmatched. CDR3 sequence: CASSLFSGRGGEQFF. CDR3 nucleotides: TGTGCCAGCAGCTTATTTAGCGGGAGGGGCGGTGAGCAGTTCTTC.

This clonotype was detected only a few times. V is TRBV6-5 and J is TRBJ2-1; D is perhaps TRBD1 (8 bases). The CDR3 is 13 amino acids. Germline assignment: CDR1 MNHEY and CDR2 SVGAGI. Trimming cost V 5 bases and J 7 bases, with 12 bases left between them. In nucleotides, the CDR3 is TGTGCCAGCAGTCCACAGGGGGGGAATGAGCAGTTCTTC. Translating gives CASSPQGGNEQFF.

This clonotype was detected only a few times. The J gene is TRBJ2-1, the V gene TRBV13, with D maybe TRBD2 (5 bases). The CDR3 is 14 residues long. From germline, CDR1 is PRHDT and CDR2 FYEKMQ (reference sequence). Deletions cut 4 bases from V and 3 bases from J, with 10 bases between. For the CDR3, the DNA is TGTGCCAGCAGCTCAACTAGATACTACAATGAGCAGTTCTTC. It specifies CASSSTRYYNEQFF.

This clonotype was counted many times. The V gene is TRBV7-8, the J gene TRBJ2-4; TRBD1 might be the D (6 bases). Germline CDR1 and CDR2: SGHVS and FQNEAQ. This CDR3 has 14 residues. The V end lost 0 bases, the J end lost 8 bases, and 11 bases lay between the germline ends. CDR3 DNA: TGTGCCAGCAGCTTAGCGAAGGGGGAGTACATTCAGTACTTC. This translates into CASSLAKGEYIQYF.

The genes are TRBV2 and TRBJ1-6; no reliable D call. Germline values: CDR1 SNHLY, CDR2 FYNNEI. The CDR3 is made up of 15 amino acids. V gave up 4 bases and J gave up 10 bases, with 17 bases separating them. The CDR3 here is CASSVTNAAESPLHF. As DNA, the CDR3 is TGTGCCAGCAGTGTCACAAACGCAGCAGAATCACCCCTCCACTTT.

V usage is TRBV29-1 and J usage is TRBJ2-7; 9 bases align to TRBD2. Germline CDR1 and CDR2: SQVTM and ANQGSEA. V lost 7 bases and J lost 4; bases outside the gene matches: 11. This CDR3 is 14 amino acids long. CDR3 sequence: CSGGASGDYYEQYF. For the CDR3, the DNA is TGCAGCGGTGGGGCTAGCGGGGACTATTACGAGCAGTACTTC.

This clonotype came up a few times. The gene calls are TRBV28 and TRBJ2-1, with 11 positions matching TRBD2. Germline CDR1 MDHEN, CDR2 SYDVKM. This CDR3 spans 16 amino acids. V was pared by 6 bases and J by 4 bases, with 8 bases of the junction left unmatched. CDR3 protein: CASSTPGLAEYNEQFF. CDR3 bases: TGTGCCAGCAGCACCCCGGGACTAGCGGAATACAATGAGCAGTTCTTC. The whole variable domain, filled in from reference TRBV28 and TRBJ2-1, reads DVKVTQSSRYLVKRTGEKVFLECVQDMDHENMFWYRQDPGLGLRLIYFSYDVKMKEKGDIPEGYSVSREKKERFSLILESASTNQTSMYLCASSTPGLAEYNEQFFGPGTRLTVL.

The chain combines TRBV9 with TRBJ2-7; TRBD1 or TRBD2 may be the D gene (5 bases each). V was cut by 4 bases and J by 3 bases, with 17 bases left in between. Germline CDR1 reads SGDLS; CDR2 reads YYNGEE. The CDR3 runs 15 residues. The CDR3 DNA sequence: TGTGCCAGCAGCCCCCGGGACCCGGCCGGCTACGAGCAGTACTTC. This gives the protein CASSPRDPAGYEQYF.

The CDR3 spells CASSHDGLNTIYF. DNA of the CDR3: TGTGCCAGCAGCCACGACGGCCTGAACACCATATATTTT. The rearrangement links TRBV7-8 to TRBJ1-3; D is unresolved. The CDR3 length is 13 residues. Germline V CDR1 and CDR2: SGHVS, FQNEAQ. V lost 5 bases to trimming and J lost 7 bases, with 12 bases between them.

A few counts support this clonotype. This sequence joins TRBV6-5 and TRBJ2-2, with D possibly being TRBD2 (6 bases). CDR3 length: 15 residues. Germline V gene data show CDR1 as MNHEY and CDR2 as SVGAGI. Trimming left V 4 bases short and J 4 bases short, with 13 bases between. This CDR3 is CASSWAGTSTGELFF. DNA of the CDR3: TGTGCCAGCAGTTGGGCGGGGACGAGCACCGGGGAGCTGTTTTTT.

This sequence joins TRBV11-2 and TRBJ2-3, with unresolved D. Germline-derived CDR1 and CDR2 are SGHAT and FQNNGV. This CDR3 has 12 residues. Trimming removed 6 bases from V and 6 bases from J, with 10 bases in between. The CDR3 region has the DNA TGTGCCAGCAGTTCCGGCGGTGATACGCAGTATTTT. This codes for CASSSGGDTQYF.

The genes are TRBV5-6 and TRBJ2-7, with 10 bases matching TRBD2. The CDR3 is made up of 16 amino acids. CDR1 is SGHDT, CDR2 YYEEEE, per germline. The junction had 10 bases not matched to a gene; V was cut back by 3 bases and J by 4 bases. The CDR3: CASSSTGTSDTYEQYF. CDR3 in DNA: TGTGCCAGCAGCTCTACCGGGACTAGCGATACATACGAGCAGTACTTC.

The chain links TRBV4-3 to TRBJ2-7; the match to TRBD2 covers 7 bases. There are 15 residues in the CDR3. The V gene end was trimmed by 1 base and the J gene end by 4 bases; junction bases not matched to a gene: 7. From germline, CDR1 is LGHNA and CDR2 YSLEER. Here the CDR3 DNA reads TGCGCCAGCAGCCAAGGGACACGCGGGGGTTACGAGCAGTACTTC. Its protein is CASSQGTRGGYEQYF.

The chain has TRBV5-6 and TRBJ2-7, with 9 bases fitting TRBD2. CDR1 SGHDT and CDR2 YYEEEE come from the germline V gene. The CDR3 loop spans 15 amino acids. J lost 6 bases, V lost 4 bases, and 11 bases had no gene match. The CDR3 reads CASSHVAGDGGEQYF. The DNA of the CDR3 is TGTGCCAGCAGCCACGTAGCGGGAGACGGGGGCGAGCAGTACTTC. Based on the CDR3 plus reference TRBV5-6 and TRBJ2-7, the full variable domain is DAGVTQSPTHLIKTRGQQVTLRCSPKSGHDTVSWYQQALGQGPQFIFQYYEEEERQRGNFPDRFSGHQFPNYSSELNVNALLLGDSALYLCASSHVAGDGGEQYFGPGTRLTVT.

V is TRBV24-1 and J is TRBJ2-7, with 7 positions matching TRBD1. The CDR3 has 14 residues. Unmatched junction bases numbered 7, after V lost 3 bases and J lost 6 bases. CDR1 and CDR2 from the germline V gene are KGHDR and SFDVKD. CDR3 DNA sequence: TGTGCCACCAGTGATACGGGACAGCTTGGCGAGCAGTACTTC. Protein sequence: CATSDTGQLGEQYF.

In its sample, this clonotype was seen many times. This rearrangement joins TRBV28 to TRBJ1-1; 8 bases line up with TRBD1. The length of the CDR3 is 14 residues. The germline V gene has CDR1 MDHEN and CDR2 SYDVKM. V dropped 6 bases and J dropped 2; count of bases not matched to a gene: 5. This CDR3 reads CASRPQGENTEAFF. In DNA, the CDR3 is TGTGCCAGCAGACCACAGGGGGAAAACACTGAAGCTTTCTTT.

The rearrangement links TRBV7-2 to TRBJ1-2, with D tentatively TRBD1 (5 bases). The CDR3 contains 14 residues. The germline V gene has CDR1 SGHTA and CDR2 FQGNSA. The V and J ends lost 1 base and 8 bases respectively, with 14 bases between them. The CDR3 DNA is TGTGCCAGCAGCTTAGAATTCAGGGTTGGGGGCTACACCTTC. Translation gives CASSLEFRVGGYTF.

J is TRBJ1-1 and V is TRBV5-4; D is perhaps TRBD1 (6 bases). This CDR3 is 13 amino acids long. Looked up from germline, CDR1 is SGHNT and CDR2 is YYREEE (reference sequence). The V end lost 4 bases, the J end lost 10 bases, and 17 bases lay between the germline ends. The CDR3 coding sequence is TGTGCCAGCAGCCCGAGTCGGGGGCAGGGAGCTTTCTTT. This codes for CASSPSRGQGAFF.

This rearrangement joins TRBV29-1 to TRBJ2-1, with a weak D call TRBD2 (5 bases). CDR3 length: 14 amino acids. Trimming cost V 0 bases and J 8 bases, with 14 bases left between them. Germline assignment: CDR1 SQVTM and CDR2 ANQGSEA. The CDR3 DNA sequence: TGCAGCGTTGAAGAATCGGCTAGCAGCGATGAGCAGTTCTTC. This gives the protein CSVEESASSDEQFF.

The CDR3 coding sequence is TGTGCCAGCAGCTTTGAGTACAATGAGCAGTTCTTC. Translation: CASSFEYNEQFF. The chain couples TRBV7-9 to TRBJ2-1; D call uncertain. The CDR3 is made up of 12 amino acids. Trimming left V 3 bases short and J 4 bases short, with 4 bases between. In germline, CDR1 is SEHNR, CDR2 FQNEAQ (reference sequence).

The sample holds a few counts of this clonotype. The genes are TRBV9 and TRBJ2-5, with D unresolved. The germline V gene encodes CDR1 SGDLS and CDR2 YYNGEE. V was trimmed by 4 bases and J by 0 bases, leaving 10 bases between them. The CDR3 is 14 residues long. The CDR3 DNA follows: TGTGCCAGCAGCCCGGCGGCACACCAAGAGACCCAGTACTTC. Its translation is CASSPAAHQETQYF.

This clonotype was observed a few times. The rearrangement joins TRBV20-1 to TRBJ2-1; 10 bases fit TRBD2. CDR3 size: 14 residues. Trimming removed 4 bases from V and 0 bases from J; junction bases left unmatched: 0. CDR1 DFQATT and CDR2 SNEGSKA come from the germline V gene (reference sequence). For the CDR3, the DNA is TGCAGTGCTACTAGCGGGAGCTCCTACAATGAGCAGTTCTTC. As protein: CSATSGSSYNEQFF.

The chain combines TRBV6-5 with TRBJ2-7; possibly TRBD1 for D (6 bases). From germline, CDR1 is MNHEY and CDR2 SVGAGI. The CDR3 runs 14 residues. V lost 0 bases and J lost 3, with 9 bases in between. The CDR3 sequence: CASSYSQGNYEQYF. CDR3 sequence (DNA): TGTGCCAGCAGTTACTCGCAGGGGAACTACGAGCAGTACTTC.

This clonotype has just a few counts. This chain uses TRBV12-5 with TRBJ2-1, with TRBD1 identical over 8 bases. The length of the CDR3 is 17 residues. From germline, CDR1 is LGHNT and CDR2 FRNRAP. The V and J ends lost 2 bases and 3 bases, in that order; junction bases with no gene match: 9. CDR3 nucleotide sequence: TGTGCTAGTGGTTTGACTCTTACAGGGGGAGGCTACAATGAGCAGTTCTTC. It is translated as CASGLTLTGGGYNEQFF.

This chain uses TRBV9 with TRBJ2-1; D ambiguous. V lost 0 bases to trimming and J lost 0 bases, with 10 bases between them. Germline V gene data show CDR1 as SGDLS and CDR2 as YYNGEE. The length of the CDR3 is 16 residues. CDR3 loop: CASSVGGSSSYNEQFF. The CDR3 bases are TGTGCCAGCAGCGTAGGAGGCAGTAGCTCCTACAATGAGCAGTTCTTC. The whole variable domain, remainder taken from reference TRBV9 and TRBJ2-1, is DSGVTQTPKHLITATGQRVTLRCSPRSGDLSVYWYQQSLDQGLQFLIQYYNGEERAKGNILERFSAQQFPDLHSELNLSSLELGDSALYFCASSVGGSSSYNEQFFGPGTRLTVL.